The rows below give T cell receptor beta chains drawn from one sample of a study of OX40 agonist ivuxolimab in advanced cancers. Sequenced by immunoSEQ multiplex PCR; TCRdb stores in-frame clones only, minus some. In the table there are nearly 20,000 clones, 85% to 90% of which are singletons. Sequencing was performed on CD4+ or CD8+ T cells sorted from blood, taken in a trial of the OX40 agonist ivuxolimab. The receptors were gathered from an adult with an advanced solid tumor such as melanoma, head and neck, liver or kidney cancer. The CDR3 runs from the conserved cysteine through the conserved F or W. A D gene is named only where the DNA matches it firmly. The size field is filled for only some rows; it gives once, few, many or a size class.

j_call d_call v_call clone_size cdr3_aa cdr3_nt
TRBJ2-3 TRBD2 TRBV7-2 NA CASSLYSGAGDTQYF TGTGCCAGCAGCCTTTATAGCGGGGCTGGAGATACGCAGTATTTT
TRBJ1-1 NA TRBV5-4 NA CASSLVVDTEAFF TGTGCCAGCAGCTTGGTGGTTGACACTGAAGCTTTCTTT
TRBJ2-1 NA TRBV5-1 few CASSLLVNEQFF TGCGCCAGCAGCTTGTTGGTCAATGAGCAGTTCTTC
TRBJ1-4 NA TRBV27 NA CASSPGTRAEKLFF TGTGCCAGCAGTCCCGGGACAAGGGCTGAAAAACTGTTTTTT
TRBJ1-4 NA TRBV5-1 NA CASSQETNEKLFF TGCGCCAGCAGCCAGGAGACCAATGAAAAACTGTTTTTT
TRBJ2-5 TRBD2 TRBV7-8 once CASSSELSGGGETQYF TGTGCCAGCAGCTCTGAATTAAGCGGGGGAGGGGAGACCCAGTACTTC
TRBJ1-5 NA TRBV27 NA CASSHGGGSSNQPQHF TGTGCCAGCAGCCATGGGGGGGGATCTAGCAATCAGCCCCAGCATTTT
TRBJ2-3 NA TRBV21-1 NA CASRVFPSTDTQYF TGTGCCAGCAGGGTCTTTCCTAGCACAGATACGCAGTATTTT
TRBJ1-6 NA TRBV30 NA CAWSRDGGTNSPLHF TGTGCCTGGAGCCGCGACGGGGGAACGAATTCACCCCTCCACTTT
TRBJ2-1 TRBD2 TRBV5-4 NA CASSQTSGKANEQFF TGTGCCAGCAGCCAGACTAGCGGGAAGGCCAATGAGCAGTTCTTC
TRBJ1-6 NA TRBV13 NA CASSLSGRTANSPLHF TGTGCCAGCAGCTTATCAGGTCGGACAGCTAATTCACCCCTCCACTTT
TRBJ2-1 TRBD1 TRBV9 few CASSDGTGPYNEQFF TGTGCCAGCAGCGACGGGACAGGGCCCTACAATGAGCAGTTCTTC
TRBJ1-3 NA TRBV18 NA CASSPLGTAGNTIYF TGTGCCAGCTCACCCCTAGGGACGGCTGGAAACACCATATATTTT
TRBJ2-7 TRBD2 TRBV4-3 NA CASSRMTSGYEQYF TGCGCCAGCAGCCGCATGACTAGCGGGTACGAGCAGTACTTC
TRBJ2-3 TRBD2 TRBV6-5 NA CASSPTSGTRNKQYF TGTGCCAGCAGCCCCACTAGCGGGACTCGTAATAAGCAGTATTTT
TRBJ2-2 NA TRBV5-1 NA CASSWVGGDTGELFF TGCGCCAGCAGTTGGGTCGGAGGGGACACCGGGGAGCTGTTTTTT
TRBJ2-7 NA TRBV5-4 NA CASSFDRLSYEQYF TGTGCCAGCAGCTTCGACAGACTCTCCTACGAGCAGTACTTC
TRBJ1-2 NA TRBV7-2 NA CASSPPRQPNGYTF TGTGCCAGCAGCCCCCCACGACAGCCGAATGGCTACACCTTC
TRBJ2-2 NA TRBV27 NA CASSPGTQINTGELFF TGTGCCAGCAGTCCCGGGACTCAAATTAACACCGGGGAGCTGTTTTTT
TRBJ2-1 TRBD1 TRBV19 NA CASSPPGGRHNEQFF TGTGCCAGTAGCCCACCAGGGGGACGACACAATGAGCAGTTCTTC
TRBJ2-1 TRBD2 TRBV11-1 NA CASSGEGRQFF TGTGCCAGCAGCGGGGAGGGGAGGCAGTTCTTC
TRBJ1-5 NA TRBV7-9 NA CASSSHGRGVSNQPQHF TGTGCCAGCAGCTCCCACGGGCGGGGGGTTAGCAATCAGCCCCAGCATTTT
TRBJ2-7 TRBD1 TRBV5-6 NA CASSRDRIPTYEQYF TGTGCCAGCAGCCGGGACAGGATACCAACCTACGAGCAGTACTTC
TRBJ1-5 NA TRBV15 once CATSRDLFNGWELNSNQPQHF TGTGCCACCAGCAGAGATTTATTTAATGGTTGGGAACTAAATAGCAATCAGCCCCAGCATTTT
TRBJ1-4 NA TRBV9 NA CASSVDSTAATNEKLFF TGTGCCAGCAGCGTAGATTCGACAGCTGCAACTAATGAAAAACTGTTTTTT
TRBJ2-5 TRBD1 TRBV5-4 NA CASSLGAGGETQYF TGTGCCAGCAGCTTGGGCGCAGGGGGAGAGACCCAGTACTTC
TRBJ2-7 TRBD1 TRBV5-1 once CASSSTGSSYEQYF TGCGCCAGCAGCTCGACAGGGTCCTCCTACGAGCAGTACTTC
TRBJ2-1 NA TRBV5-6 NA CASSLVGQRERPHLEQFF TGTGCCAGCAGCTTGGTGGGACAGCGGGAGAGGCCGCATTTAGAGCAGTTCTTC
TRBJ2-3 NA TRBV7-3 NA CASSLVPDTQYF TGTGCCAGCAGCTTAGTCCCAGATACGCAGTATTTT
TRBJ1-5 NA TRBV6-4 once CASSEGVGQPQHF TGTGCCAGCAGTGAAGGGGTAGGACAGCCCCAGCATTTT
TRBJ1-1 NA TRBV4-3 once CASSQDSRRYTEAFF TGCGCCAGCAGCCAAGATTCAAGGCGGTACACTGAAGCTTTCTTT
TRBJ1-1 NA TRBV6-5 NA CASSSAAGVTEAFF TGTGCCAGCAGTTCGGCGGCAGGGGTCACTGAAGCTTTCTTT
TRBJ1-1 TRBD1 TRBV7-9 NA CASSLAGQTNTEAFF TGTGCCAGCAGCTTGGCGGGACAGACAAACACTGAAGCTTTCTTT
TRBJ2-2 NA TRBV11-2 NA CASSPTGTSNTGELFF TGTGCCAGCAGCCCCACGGGTACTTCGAACACCGGGGAGCTGTTTTTT
TRBJ1-5 NA TRBV6-5 NA CASSYSPGRQPQHF TGTGCCAGCAGTTACTCGCCAGGGCGGCAGCCCCAGCATTTT
TRBJ1-2 TRBD1 TRBV6-5 NA CASSRGGQPYGYTF TGTGCCAGCAGCCGGGGGGGACAGCCATATGGCTACACCTTC
TRBJ2-1 TRBD1 TRBV18 NA CASSPPSGGRYNEQFF TGTGCCAGCTCACCACCATCAGGGGGTCGCTACAATGAGCAGTTCTTC
TRBJ1-5 NA TRBV5-8 once CASSHPRRVGNQPQHF TGTGCCAGCAGCCACCCTCGGAGGGTAGGCAATCAGCCCCAGCATTTT
TRBJ2-1 NA TRBV2 NA CASTGLARGEQFF TGTGCCAGCACGGGACTGGCACGGGGTGAGCAGTTCTTC
TRBJ2-1 TRBD2 TRBV7-9 NA CASVIAGGHNEQFF TGTGCCAGCGTCATAGCGGGGGGCCACAATGAGCAGTTCTTC
TRBJ2-1 NA TRBV12-5 NA CASGLVVNEQFF TGTGCTAGTGGTTTGGTAGTGAATGAGCAGTTCTTC
TRBJ2-3 TRBD1 TRBV2 NA CASRGQLGDTQYF TGTGCCAGCAGGGGACAGTTGGGGGATACGCAGTATTTT
TRBJ2-4 NA TRBV11-2 NA CASSPSRQGIQYF TGTGCCAGCAGCCCCAGCAGGCAAGGGATTCAGTACTTC
TRBJ2-2 NA TRBV7-6 NA CASSLESGQGWRAGELFF TGTGCCAGCAGCTTAGAGTCGGGGCAGGGCTGGCGGGCCGGGGAGCTGTTTTTT
TRBJ1-2 NA TRBV10-3 NA CASSDTGLSYGYTF TGTGCCAGCAGTGACACAGGTCTCTCCTATGGCTACACCTTC
TRBJ1-5 TRBD1 TRBV5-4 NA CASSLGGEGNQPQHF TGTGCCAGCAGCCTAGGGGGCGAAGGCAATCAGCCCCAGCATTTT
TRBJ1-2 TRBD1 TRBV6-5 NA CASSHRQGPNGYTF TGTGCCAGCAGTCATCGACAGGGGCCGAATGGCTACACCTTC
TRBJ2-1 NA TRBV4-1 NA CASSQEMGGPYNEQFF TGCGCCAGCAGCCAAGAAATGGGGGGTCCCTACAATGAGCAGTTCTTC
TRBJ2-5 NA TRBV18 NA CASSQTALETQYF TGTGCCAGCTCCCAGACGGCCCTAGAGACCCAGTACTTC
TRBJ2-2 NA TRBV5-1 NA CASSLERQGLTGELFF TGCGCCAGCAGCTTGGAGCGGCAGGGGCTCACCGGGGAGCTGTTTTTT
TRBJ2-3 NA TRBV9 NA CASSARPSDTQYF TGTGCCAGCAGCGCTCGTCCTAGTGATACGCAGTATTTT
TRBJ1-4 NA TRBV6-5 NA CASSPTTLLGEKLFF TGTGCCAGCAGTCCCACGACACTTCTGGGGGAAAAACTGTTTTTT
TRBJ1-4 NA TRBV1 NA CTSSQEGLQGEATNEKLFF TGCACCAGCAGCCAAGAGGGATTACAGGGAGAAGCGACTAATGAAAAACTGTTTTTT
TRBJ2-7 NA TRBV6-6 NA CASSSTGDSTYEQYF TGTGCCAGCAGTTCCACCGGGGACTCAACCTACGAGCAGTACTTC
TRBJ1-4 NA TRBV7-9 NA CASSSLYGKLFF TGTGCCAGCAGCTCCCTCTACGGAAAACTGTTTTTT
TRBJ2-3 NA TRBV29-1 NA CSAAGPRTDTQYF TGCAGCGCCGCCGGCCCCAGGACAGATACGCAGTATTTT
TRBJ2-2 NA TRBV21-1 NA CASSKRLASNTGELFF TGTGCCAGCAGCAAACGACTAGCTTCCAACACCGGGGAGCTGTTTTTT